Below, 7 T cell receptor beta chains from the same sample are listed, as sequenced in a study of blood T cell repertoires in COVID-19. Method: immunoSEQ multiplex PCR; TCRdb's copy keeps in-frame clones and lacks some. The data show 85,000 to 95,000 clones, with around 90% seen just once and roughly 5.1% held by the top ten. Sequencing was done on a sample of peripheral blood. The receptors were gathered from a man aged 55 to 69 with COVID-19, enrolled during active disease.

The chain couples TRBV30 to TRBJ1-1; the D is unclear. Germline V CDR1 and CDR2: GTSNPN, SVGIG (reference sequence). V lost 2 bases and J lost 2, with 15 bases in between. The CDR3 totals 15 residues. This chain's CDR3 is CAWSPSFGVNTEAFF. CDR3 in DNA: TGTGCCTGGAGTCCCTCTTTCGGGGTTAACACTGAAGCTTTCTTT.

The V and J genes are TRBV7-2 and TRBJ2-1; 7 bases map to TRBD2. V dropped 2 bases and J dropped 10; count of bases not matched to a gene: 11. Looked up from germline, CDR1 is SGHTA and CDR2 is FQGNSA. The CDR3 extends over 15 amino acids. CDR3 in DNA: TGTGCCAGCAGCTTAAACTGGGGAGGGGAGCGGGAGCAGTTCTTC. It yields the protein CASSLNWGGEREQFF.

V usage is TRBV5-1 and J usage is TRBJ1-6, with TRBD1 identical over 9 bases. Looked up from germline, CDR1 is SGHRS and CDR2 is YFSETQ. The length of the CDR3 is 14 residues. Germline trimming cut 4 bases from V and 7 bases from J; bases unmatched to any gene: 3. The CDR3 nucleotides read TGCGCCAGCAGCCAGACAGGGGGGAATTCACCCCTCCACTTT. This sequence encodes CASSQTGGNSPLHF.

V usage is TRBV7-3 and J usage is TRBJ1-6, with D possibly TRBD1 on 5 matching bases. Germline V CDR1 and CDR2: SGHTA, FQGTGA. V lost 1 base and J 6 bases, leaving 10 bases between the germline ends. The CDR3 contains 15 residues. CDR3 nucleotide sequence: TGTGCCAGCAGCTTAAGCGGACATATTAATTCACCCCTCCACTTT. Translated: CASSLSGHINSPLHF.

The chain joins TRBV7-9 to TRBJ2-7, with TRBD1 matching over 8 bases. The CDR3 is 14 residues long. The trim removed 5 bases at V and 2 bases at J, leaving 5 bases unmatched. CDR1 and CDR2 (germline): SEHNR, FQNEAQ (reference sequence). The CDR3 is CASSPDRGAYEQYF. The CDR3 DNA sequence: TGTGCCAGCAGCCCCGACAGGGGAGCCTACGAGCAGTACTTC.

V is TRBV6-5 and J is TRBJ2-7, with TRBD2 as a possible D gene (5 bases). This CDR3 region has 14 residues. Germline values: CDR1 MNHEY, CDR2 SVGAGI. Deletions cut 0 bases from V and 1 base from J, with 7 bases between. The CDR3 here is CASSYSGGSYEQYF. Written as DNA, the CDR3 is TGTGCCAGCAGTTACTCGGGCGGGTCCTACGAGCAGTACTTC.

The chain links TRBV5-4 to TRBJ1-6; 9 nucleotides line up with TRBD1. With V trimmed by 2 bases and J by 3 bases, 6 bases remained unmatched. CDR1 is SGHNT and CDR2 is YYREEE in the germline V gene (reference sequence). The length of the CDR3 is 17 residues. The CDR3 sequence is CASSFEQGAVYNSPLHF. The CDR3 DNA follows: TGTGCCAGCAGCTTTGAACAGGGGGCAGTCTATAATTCACCCCTCCACTTT.